These T cell receptor beta chains were read from a single sample in a study of blood T cell repertoires in COVID-19. TCRdb's table, derived via immunoSEQ multiplex PCR, lists solely in-frame clones and lacks some. The sample includes 200,000 to 300,000 clones, more than 75% of them seen just once. Sequencing was carried out using peripheral blood. The receptors originated from an older woman with COVID-19, enrolled during active disease. CDR3s include the opening cysteine and the closing phenylalanine or tryptophan. The D gene is left open where the match is weak. Size is omitted from some rows. Given values are once, few, many or a class for expanded clones.

D: TRBD1
length: 15
V: TRBV6-6
J: TRBJ1-5
size: NA
CDR3: CASSYRQGSNQPQHF
DNA: TGTGCCAGCAGTTACAGACAGGGTAGCAATCAGCCCCAGCATTTT

D: TRBD2
length: 15
V: TRBV9
J: TRBJ2-3
size: NA
CDR3: CASSVVAGGVDTQYF
DNA: TGTGCCAGCAGCGTAGTGGCGGGAGGGGTAGATACGCAGTATTTT

D: NA
length: 16
V: TRBV20-1
J: TRBJ1-5
size: few
CDR3: CSASTETGYSNQPQHF
DNA: TGCAGTGCTAGTACCGAGACAGGATATAGCAATCAGCCCCAGCATTTT

D: TRBD1
length: 14
V: TRBV5-4
J: TRBJ2-4
size: few
CDR3: CASSQGQGLDIQYF
DNA: TGTGCCAGCAGCCAGGGACAGGGCTTGGACATTCAGTACTTC

D: NA
length: 14
V: TRBV29-1
J: TRBJ1-5
size: NA
CDR3: CSVSLTVSDQPQHF
DNA: TGCAGCGTTTCTCTGACAGTCAGCGATCAGCCCCAGCATTTT

D: NA
length: 12
V: TRBV28
J: TRBJ2-7
size: NA
CDR3: CASRSGDLEQYF
DNA: TGTGCCAGCAGATCGGGGGATCTCGAGCAGTACTTC

D: TRBD1
length: 15
V: TRBV6-5
J: TRBJ1-4
size: NA
CDR3: CASSYLDRVNEKLFF
DNA: TGTGCCAGCAGTTACTTAGACAGGGTCAATGAAAAACTGTTTTTT

D: TRBD2
length: 16
V: TRBV5-4
J: TRBJ2-1
size: NA
CDR3: CASSPKLAGVRDEQFF
DNA: TGTGCCAGCAGCCCTAAACTAGCGGGAGTTCGCGATGAGCAGTTCTTC

D: NA
length: 15
V: TRBV7-6
J: TRBJ1-5
size: NA
CDR3: CASSLGAGARQPQHF
DNA: TGTGCCAGCAGCTTAGGAGCAGGGGCCAGGCAGCCCCAGCATTTT

D: TRBD1
length: 16
V: TRBV6-5
J: TRBJ2-7
size: NA
CDR3: CASSYSATGSSYEQYF
DNA: TGTGCCAGCAGTTACTCCGCGACAGGGAGCTCCTACGAGCAGTACTTC

D: NA
length: 15
V: TRBV7-8
J: TRBJ2-1
size: NA
CDR3: CASSLGGQNYNEQFF
DNA: TGTGCCAGCAGCTTGGGCGGACAGAACTACAATGAGCAGTTCTTC

D: TRBD2
length: 16
V: TRBV28
J: TRBJ2-1
size: NA
CDR3: CASSLSPGLTYNEQFF
DNA: TGTGCCAGCAGTTTGTCACCGGGACTAACATACAATGAGCAGTTCTTC

D: TRBD1
length: 14
V: TRBV5-6
J: TRBJ1-2
size: NA
CDR3: CASSLAGDSHGYTF
DNA: TGTGCCAGCAGCTTAGCGGGGGACAGCCATGGCTACACCTTC

D: TRBD2
length: 14
V: TRBV24-1
J: TRBJ2-1
size: once
CDR3: CATSDLLGLAEQFF
DNA: TGTGCCACCAGTGATTTACTCGGACTAGCGGAGCAGTTCTTC

D: TRBD1
length: 15
V: TRBV28
J: TRBJ1-4
size: NA
CDR3: CASSLGTGRNEKLFF
DNA: TGTGCCAGCAGTTTAGGGACAGGGCGCAATGAAAAACTGTTTTTT

D: NA
length: 12
V: TRBV11-2
J: TRBJ1-1
size: NA
CDR3: CASSFSGTEAFF
DNA: TGTGCCAGCAGCTTTAGTGGCACTGAAGCTTTCTTT

D: TRBD1
length: 14
V: TRBV7-9
J: TRBJ2-7
size: NA
CDR3: CASSSGQRFYEQYF
DNA: TGTGCCAGCAGCTCGGGACAGCGATTCTACGAGCAGTACTTC

D: NA
length: 15
V: TRBV27
J: TRBJ2-3
size: NA
CDR3: CASSLFSVGTDTQYF
DNA: TGTGCCAGCAGTTTATTTAGTGTGGGCACAGATACGCAGTATTTT

D: TRBD1
length: 14
V: TRBV19
J: TRBJ2-7
size: NA
CDR3: CASSMSGQGPEQYF
DNA: TGTGCCAGTAGTATGTCGGGACAGGGCCCCGAGCAGTACTTC

D: NA
length: 15
V: TRBV21-1
J: TRBJ1-1
size: NA
CDR3: CASSLHRGRGTEAFF
DNA: TGTGCCAGCAGCCTTCACAGGGGGCGAGGCACTGAAGCTTTCTTT

D: TRBD1
length: 13
V: TRBV6-5
J: TRBJ1-5
size: NA
CDR3: CASGSDRVAPQHF
DNA: TGTGCCAGCGGGTCGGACAGGGTGGCGCCCCAGCATTTT

D: NA
length: 13
V: TRBV5-1
J: TRBJ2-5
size: NA
CDR3: CASSLDRAETQYF
DNA: TGCGCCAGCAGCTTGGACAGGGCCGAGACCCAGTACTTC

D: NA
length: 14
V: TRBV15
J: TRBJ2-7
size: NA
CDR3: CATSRDGGLHEQYF
DNA: TGTGCCACCAGCAGAGACGGAGGGTTACACGAGCAGTACTTC

D: NA
length: 17
V: TRBV6-1
J: TRBJ2-1
size: NA
CDR3: CASSEALSTSSYNEQFF
DNA: TGTGCCAGCAGTGAAGCGCTGTCTACGAGCTCCTACAATGAGCAGTTCTTC

D: TRBD2
length: 17
V: TRBV28
J: TRBJ2-1
size: NA
CDR3: CASSSVFTSGSLGEQFF
DNA: TGTGCCAGCAGTTCCGTATTTACTAGCGGGAGTTTGGGTGAGCAGTTCTTC

D: NA
length: 15
V: TRBV29-1
J: TRBJ1-2
size: NA
CDR3: CSVEGAQGSLVGYTF
DNA: TGCAGCGTTGAAGGGGCCCAGGGGTCCCTAGTAGGCTACACCTTC

D: TRBD1
length: 18
V: TRBV18
J: TRBJ1-1
size: NA
CDR3: CASSPKGTGGAPNTEAFF
DNA: TGTGCCAGCTCACCAAAAGGGACAGGGGGCGCCCCAAACACTGAAGCTTTCTTT

D: NA
length: 17
V: TRBV3-1/TRBV3-2
J: TRBJ2-3
size: NA
CDR3: CASSHWEPHRATDTQYF
DNA: TGTGCCAGCAGCCACTGGGAACCTCACAGGGCAACAGATACGCAGTATTTT

D: TRBD1
length: 14
V: TRBV30
J: TRBJ1-1
size: NA
CDR3: CAWKLAGGYTEAFF
DNA: TGTGCCTGGAAGTTGGCAGGGGGTTACACTGAAGCTTTCTTT

D: TRBD1
length: 14
V: TRBV11-3
J: TRBJ2-7
size: NA
CDR3: CASSGRDSSYEQYF
DNA: TGTGCCAGCAGCGGCCGGGACAGCTCCTACGAGCAGTACTTC

D: TRBD2
length: 15
V: TRBV7-3
J: TRBJ2-1
size: NA
CDR3: CASSQGLAGGREQFF
DNA: TGTGCCAGCAGCCAGGGACTAGCGGGAGGGCGCGAGCAGTTCTTC

D: TRBD1
length: 16
V: TRBV28
J: TRBJ1-5
size: NA
CDR3: CASSPWGDRGNQPQHF
DNA: TGTGCCAGCAGCCCCTGGGGGGACAGAGGCAATCAGCCCCAGCATTTT

D: NA
length: 19
V: TRBV18
J: TRBJ1-2
size: NA
CDR3: CASSPLSPRTALSSYGYTF
DNA: TGTGCCAGCTCACCACTTAGTCCCAGGACAGCCTTATCCTCCTATGGCTACACCTTC

D: TRBD2
length: 16
V: TRBV3-1/TRBV3-2
J: TRBJ2-7
size: few
CDR3: CASSQDPSGRCYEQYF
DNA: TGTGCCAGCAGCCAAGATCCTAGCGGGAGGTGTTACGAGCAGTACTTC

D: NA
length: 12
V: TRBV12-3/TRBV12-4
J: TRBJ2-2
size: NA
CDR3: CASSFVAGELFF
DNA: TGTGCCAGCAGTTTTGTAGCCGGGGAGCTGTTTTTT

D: TRBD1
length: 17
V: TRBV27
J: TRBJ1-2
size: NA
CDR3: CASRLAAAGTGNYGYTF
DNA: TGTGCCAGCAGACTCGCCGCCGCCGGGACAGGAAACTATGGCTACACCTTC

D: NA
length: 15
V: TRBV6-5
J: TRBJ2-2
size: NA
CDR3: CASSSLASGTGELFF
DNA: TGTGCCAGCAGCAGCCTAGCTTCAGGCACCGGGGAGCTGTTTTTT

D: NA
length: 13
V: TRBV28
J: TRBJ2-7
size: NA
CDR3: CASRGDISYEQYF
DNA: TGTGCCAGCAGGGGGGACATCTCCTACGAGCAGTACTTC

D: TRBD1
length: 15
V: TRBV30
J: TRBJ2-7
size: NA
CDR3: CAWSADRGSSYEQYF
DNA: TGTGCCTGGAGCGCGGACAGGGGCAGCTCCTACGAGCAGTACTTC

D: TRBD1
length: 16
V: TRBV19
J: TRBJ1-2
size: NA
CDR3: CASSKPGGEANYGYTF
DNA: TGTGCCAGTAGTAAACCAGGGGGCGAAGCTAACTATGGCTACACCTTC

D: TRBD1
length: 16
V: TRBV24-1
J: TRBJ2-5
size: NA
CDR3: CATSETGQGRKETQYF
DNA: TGTGCCACCAGTGAAACGGGACAGGGGAGGAAAGAGACCCAGTACTTC

D: TRBD1
length: 15
V: TRBV5-1
J: TRBJ2-7
size: NA
CDR3: CASSYGTGPSYEQYF
DNA: TGCGCCAGCAGCTATGGGACAGGGCCCTCCTACGAGCAGTACTTC

D: NA
length: 15
V: TRBV7-6
J: TRBJ2-2
size: once
CDR3: CASSLATSFPGELFF
DNA: TGTGCCAGCAGCTTAGCTACTAGCTTCCCCGGGGAGCTGTTTTTT

D: NA
length: 15
V: TRBV5-4
J: TRBJ1-4
size: once
CDR3: CASSLDPTGREKLFF
DNA: TGTGCCAGCAGCTTGGATCCAACAGGGCGCGAAAAACTGTTTTTT

D: NA
length: 15
V: TRBV7-9
J: TRBJ1-2
size: NA
CDR3: CASSLGSGFNYGYTF
DNA: TGTGCCAGCAGCTTAGGTTCAGGTTTTAACTATGGCTACACCTTC

D: TRBD2
length: 15
V: TRBV11-1
J: TRBJ2-3
size: NA
CDR3: CASSLNPAGGDTQYF
DNA: TGTGCCAGCAGCTTAAATCCAGCGGGAGGAGATACGCAGTATTTT

D: NA
length: 14
V: TRBV2
J: TRBJ2-2
size: NA
CDR3: CASSGSGNTGELFF
DNA: TGTGCCAGCAGTGGGAGCGGCAACACCGGGGAGCTGTTTTTT

D: NA
length: 16
V: TRBV7-3
J: TRBJ2-1
size: NA
CDR3: CASSSMSGSSYNEQFF
DNA: TGTGCCAGCAGCTCCATGTCGGGTAGCTCCTACAATGAGCAGTTCTTC